This TCR beta chain was identified in a study of vaccination effects on CD4 cells after COVID-19. Germline V gene data show CDR1 as MGHRA and CDR2 as YSYEKL. The CDR3 covers 14 residues. Trimming shortened V by 5 bases and J by 6 bases, and 15 bases separated the two germline ends. Prior to sequencing, the ViraFEST assay stimulated PBMC with viral peptide pools, which expanded the antigen-specific CD4+ T cells. The authors isolated CD4+ T cells after ten to eleven days of culture. A PCR test confirmed that the person had SARS-CoV-2 infection between March and December 2020. Every participant took two doses of the BNT162b2 or mRNA-1273 vaccine. Cultures received IL-2 medium that replaced half the medium on days 3 and 7. As for this clone: Its target is not known.

TCRdb's table, derived via immunoSEQ multiplex PCR, lists solely in-frame clones and lacks some. The sample yields over 10,000 clones, 73% seen once. The specimen comprised CD4+ T cells from PBMCs cultured with HCoV-NL63 spike peptides, sampled after COVID-19 vaccination. V and J are TRBV4-1 and TRBJ2-3; possibly TRBD2 for D (6 bases). This clonotype was obtained from a human donor who had a prior SARS-CoV-2 infection. The chain's CDR3 is CASSKGTPRDTQYF. The CDR3 DNA follows: TGCGCCAGCAGCAAAGGGACTCCCCGGGATACGCAGTATTTT.